This TCR beta chain was found in a study of CD8 T cells in Susac syndrome. TEMRA cells were FACS-enriched, unlike CD8+ and CD4+ T cells, which were negatively isolated. Regarding the study as a whole: Clonal expansion of CD8+ cells in Susac peaked in TEMRA cells (and in active patients).

A remark on this clonotype: Its target is unknown.

V was clipped by 0 bases and J by 5 bases, with 9 bases between them. The CDR3 covers 14 residues. CDR1 SGDLS and CDR2 YYNGEE come from the germline V gene. RNA totalling about 0.45 to 1 ug underwent reverse transcription with random hexamers. Each CDR3 protein is one row after TCRdb ran MiXCR on the immunoSEQ multiplex PCR reads. In the table there are about 190,000 distinct CDR3 sequences, roughly 94% of which are singletons. The clonotype was recovered from a human donor with Susac syndrome. The sample taken for sequencing was CD8+ T cells from PBMCs. V is TRBV9 and J is TRBJ2-1; D may correspond to TRBD1 or TRBD2 (5 bases each). In DNA form, the CDR3 reads TGTGCCAGCAGCGTAGCGGGACGCCACAATGAGCAGTTCTTC. Translating gives CASSVAGRHNEQFF.